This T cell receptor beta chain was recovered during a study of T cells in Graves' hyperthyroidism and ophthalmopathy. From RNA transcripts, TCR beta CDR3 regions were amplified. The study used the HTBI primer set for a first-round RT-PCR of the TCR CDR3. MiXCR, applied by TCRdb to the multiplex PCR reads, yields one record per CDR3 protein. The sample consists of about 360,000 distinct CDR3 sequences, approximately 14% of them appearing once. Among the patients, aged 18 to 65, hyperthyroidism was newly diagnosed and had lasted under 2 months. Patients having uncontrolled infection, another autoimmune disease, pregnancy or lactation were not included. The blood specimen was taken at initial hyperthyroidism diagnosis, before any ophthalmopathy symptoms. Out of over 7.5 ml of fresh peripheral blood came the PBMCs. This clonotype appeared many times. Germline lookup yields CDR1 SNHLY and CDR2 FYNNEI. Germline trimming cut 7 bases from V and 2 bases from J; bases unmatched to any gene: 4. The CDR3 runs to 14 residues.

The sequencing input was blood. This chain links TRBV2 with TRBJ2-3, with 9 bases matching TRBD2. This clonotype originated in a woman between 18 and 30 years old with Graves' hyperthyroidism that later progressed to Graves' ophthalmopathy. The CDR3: CASNPSGDTDTQYF. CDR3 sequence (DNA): TGTGCCAGCAATCCTAGCGGGGACACAGATACGCAGTATTTT.